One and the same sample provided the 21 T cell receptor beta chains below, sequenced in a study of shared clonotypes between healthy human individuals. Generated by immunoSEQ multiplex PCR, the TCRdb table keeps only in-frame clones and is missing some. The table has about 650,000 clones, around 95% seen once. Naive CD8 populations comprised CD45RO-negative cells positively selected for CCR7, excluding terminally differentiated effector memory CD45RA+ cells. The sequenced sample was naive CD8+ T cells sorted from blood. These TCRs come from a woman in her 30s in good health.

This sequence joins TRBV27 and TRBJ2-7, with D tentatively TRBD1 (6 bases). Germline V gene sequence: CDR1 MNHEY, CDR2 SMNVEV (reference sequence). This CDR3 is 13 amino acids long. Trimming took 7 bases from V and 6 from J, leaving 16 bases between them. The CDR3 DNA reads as TGTGCCAGCAATCCGGGCAGGGGCCCCGAGCAGTACTTC. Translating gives CASNPGRGPEQYF.

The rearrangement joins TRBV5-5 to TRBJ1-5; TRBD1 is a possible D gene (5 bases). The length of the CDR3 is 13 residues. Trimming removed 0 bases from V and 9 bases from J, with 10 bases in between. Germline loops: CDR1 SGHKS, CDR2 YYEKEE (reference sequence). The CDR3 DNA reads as TGTGCCAGCAGCTTGGGACAGACATCGCCCCAGCATTTT. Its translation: CASSLGQTSPQHF.

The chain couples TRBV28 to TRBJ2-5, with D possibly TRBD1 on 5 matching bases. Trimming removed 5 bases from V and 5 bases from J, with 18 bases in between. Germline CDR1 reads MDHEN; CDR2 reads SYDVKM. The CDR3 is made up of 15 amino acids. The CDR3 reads CASSTRVAGLETQYF. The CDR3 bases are TGTGCCAGCAGTACCCGAGTTGCAGGGCTCGAGACCCAGTACTTC.

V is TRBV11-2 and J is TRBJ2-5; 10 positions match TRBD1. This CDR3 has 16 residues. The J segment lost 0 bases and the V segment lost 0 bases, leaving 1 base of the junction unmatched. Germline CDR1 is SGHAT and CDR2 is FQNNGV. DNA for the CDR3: TGTGCCAGCAGCTTAGAGGGACAGGGGTACCAAGAGACCCAGTACTTC. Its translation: CASSLEGQGYQETQYF.

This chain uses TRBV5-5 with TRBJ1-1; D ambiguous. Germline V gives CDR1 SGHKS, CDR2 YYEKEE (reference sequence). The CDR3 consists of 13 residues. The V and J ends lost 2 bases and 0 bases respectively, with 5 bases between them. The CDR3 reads CASSFVMNTEAFF. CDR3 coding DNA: TGTGCCAGCAGCTTCGTTATGAACACTGAAGCTTTCTTT. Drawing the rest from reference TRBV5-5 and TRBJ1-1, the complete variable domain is DAGVTQSPTHLIKTRGQQVTLRCSPISGHKSVSWYQQVLGQGPQFIFQYYEKEERGRGNFPDRFSARQFPNYSSELNVNALLLGDSALYLCASSFVMNTEAFFGQGTRLTVV.

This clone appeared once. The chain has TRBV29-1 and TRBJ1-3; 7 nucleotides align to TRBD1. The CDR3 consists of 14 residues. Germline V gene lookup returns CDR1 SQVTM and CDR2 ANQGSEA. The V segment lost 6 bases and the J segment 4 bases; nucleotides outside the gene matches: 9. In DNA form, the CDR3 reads TGCAGCGTCGCGGGGGGGACAGACGGAAACACCATATATTTT. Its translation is CSVAGGTDGNTIYF.

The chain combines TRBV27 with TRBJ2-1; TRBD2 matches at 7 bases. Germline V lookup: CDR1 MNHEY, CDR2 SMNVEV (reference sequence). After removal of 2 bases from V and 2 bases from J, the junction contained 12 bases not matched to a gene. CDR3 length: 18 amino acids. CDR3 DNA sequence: TGTGCCAGCAGTTTACAGGGACGGCCAGCGGGGACCTACAATGAGCAGTTCTTC. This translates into CASSLQGRPAGTYNEQFF.

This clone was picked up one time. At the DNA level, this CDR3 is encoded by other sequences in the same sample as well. CDR3 bases: TGTGCCAGCAGCGGGCTAGCAAATGAGCAGTTCTTC. As protein: CASSGLANEQFF. The chain joins TRBV9 to TRBJ2-1, with a possible D match to TRBD2 (5 bases). Trimming removed 3 bases at V and 7 bases at J, with 8 bases between. Germline CDR1 and CDR2: SGDLS and YYNGEE. This CDR3 has 12 residues.

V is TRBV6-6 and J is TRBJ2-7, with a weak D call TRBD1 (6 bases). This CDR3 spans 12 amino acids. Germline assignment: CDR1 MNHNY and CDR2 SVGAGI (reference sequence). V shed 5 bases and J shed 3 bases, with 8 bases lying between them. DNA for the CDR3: TGTGCCAGCAGTCACAGGGACTACGAGCAGTACTTC. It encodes CASSHRDYEQYF.

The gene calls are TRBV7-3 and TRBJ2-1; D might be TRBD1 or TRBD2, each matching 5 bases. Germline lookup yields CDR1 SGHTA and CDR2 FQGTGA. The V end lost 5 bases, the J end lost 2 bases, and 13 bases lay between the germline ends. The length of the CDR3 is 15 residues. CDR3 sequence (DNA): TGTGCCAGCAGCCCCGGGTGGGGACCCTACAATGAGCAGTTCTTC. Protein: CASSPGWGPYNEQFF.

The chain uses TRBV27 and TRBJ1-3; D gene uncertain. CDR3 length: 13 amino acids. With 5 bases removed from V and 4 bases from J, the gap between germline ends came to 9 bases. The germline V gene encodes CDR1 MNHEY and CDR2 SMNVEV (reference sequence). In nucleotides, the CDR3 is TGTGCCAGCAGTCCCCTGGGGGGAAACACCATATATTTT. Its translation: CASSPLGGNTIYF.

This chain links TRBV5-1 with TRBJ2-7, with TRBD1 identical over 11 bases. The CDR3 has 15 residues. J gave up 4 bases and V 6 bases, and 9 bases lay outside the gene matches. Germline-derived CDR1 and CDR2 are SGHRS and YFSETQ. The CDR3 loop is CASTKGQGAGYEQYF. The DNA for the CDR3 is TGCGCCAGCACCAAAGGACAGGGGGCAGGATACGAGCAGTACTTC.

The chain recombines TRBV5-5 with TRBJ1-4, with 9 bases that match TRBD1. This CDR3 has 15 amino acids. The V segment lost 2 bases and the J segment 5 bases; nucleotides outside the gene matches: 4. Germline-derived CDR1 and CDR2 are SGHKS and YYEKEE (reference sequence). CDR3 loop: CASSLPGTGNEKLFF. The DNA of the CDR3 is TGTGCCAGCAGCTTACCCGGGACAGGGAATGAAAAACTGTTTTTT.

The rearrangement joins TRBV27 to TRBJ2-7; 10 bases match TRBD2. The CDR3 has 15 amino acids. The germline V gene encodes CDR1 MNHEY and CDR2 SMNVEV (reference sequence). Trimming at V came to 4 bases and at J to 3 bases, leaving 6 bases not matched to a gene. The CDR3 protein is CASSSRTSGFYEQYF. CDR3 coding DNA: TGTGCCAGCAGTTCCCGGACTAGCGGTTTCTACGAGCAGTACTTC.

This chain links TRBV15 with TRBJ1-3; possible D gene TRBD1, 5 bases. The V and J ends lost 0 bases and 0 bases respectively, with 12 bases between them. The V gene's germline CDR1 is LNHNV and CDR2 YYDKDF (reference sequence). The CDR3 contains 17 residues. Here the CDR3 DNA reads TGTGCCACCAGCAGAGACGCGACAGCGCGCTCTGGAAACACCATATATTTT. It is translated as CATSRDATARSGNTIYF.

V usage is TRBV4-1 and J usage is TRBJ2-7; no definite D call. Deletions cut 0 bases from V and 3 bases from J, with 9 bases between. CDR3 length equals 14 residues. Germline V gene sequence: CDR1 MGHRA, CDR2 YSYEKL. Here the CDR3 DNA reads TGCGCCAGCAGCCAAGATGTGGGGATCTACGAGCAGTACTTC. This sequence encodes CASSQDVGIYEQYF.

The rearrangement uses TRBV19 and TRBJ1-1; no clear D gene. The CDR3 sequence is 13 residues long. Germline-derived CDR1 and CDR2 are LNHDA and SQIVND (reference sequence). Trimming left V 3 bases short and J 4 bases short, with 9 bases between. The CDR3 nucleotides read TGTGCCAGTAGTATCCCACCCTTCACTGAAGCTTTCTTT. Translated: CASSIPPFTEAFF.

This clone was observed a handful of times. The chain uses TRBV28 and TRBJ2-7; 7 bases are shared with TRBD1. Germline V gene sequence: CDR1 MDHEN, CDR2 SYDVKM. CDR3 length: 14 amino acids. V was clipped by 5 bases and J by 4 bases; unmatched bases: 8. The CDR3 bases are TGTGCCAGCAGTCCCGCGACAGGGTGGTACGAGCAGTACTTC. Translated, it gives CASSPATGWYEQYF. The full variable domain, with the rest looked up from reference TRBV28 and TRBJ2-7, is DVKVTQSSRYLVKRTGEKVFLECVQDMDHENMFWYRQDPGLGLRLIYFSYDVKMKEKGDIPEGYSVSREKKERFSLILESASTNQTSMYLCASSPATGWYEQYFGPGTRLTVT.

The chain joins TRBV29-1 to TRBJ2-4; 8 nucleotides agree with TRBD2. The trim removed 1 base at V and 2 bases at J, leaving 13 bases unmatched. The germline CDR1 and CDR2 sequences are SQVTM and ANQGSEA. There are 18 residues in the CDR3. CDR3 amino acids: CSVEGTSGGEVTKNIQYF. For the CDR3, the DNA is TGCAGCGTTGAAGGCACGAGCGGGGGCGAGGTGACCAAAAACATTCAGTACTTC.

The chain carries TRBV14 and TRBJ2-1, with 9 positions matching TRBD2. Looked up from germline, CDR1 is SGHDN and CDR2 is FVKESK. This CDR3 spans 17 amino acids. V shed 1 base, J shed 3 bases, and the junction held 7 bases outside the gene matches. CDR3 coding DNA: TGTGCCAGCAGCCAAGGGGGGAGCGGGAGGTTCTACAATGAGCAGTTCTTC. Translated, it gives CASSQGGSGRFYNEQFF.

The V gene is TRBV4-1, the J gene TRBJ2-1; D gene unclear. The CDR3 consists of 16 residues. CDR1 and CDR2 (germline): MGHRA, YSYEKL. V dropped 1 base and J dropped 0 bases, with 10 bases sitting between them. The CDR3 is CASSQVSKGSYNEQFF. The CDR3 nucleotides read TGCGCCAGCAGCCAAGTGAGTAAGGGCTCCTACAATGAGCAGTTCTTC.